This T cell receptor (beta chain) was identified in a study of sequential checkpoint blockade in melanoma (dated by TCRdb to 2018 to 2020). For the study in its entirety: In a 1:1 randomization, patients received either first-line nivolumab then ipilimumab (arm A) or ipilimumab then nivolumab (arm B). Both trial sequences were followed by maintenance nivolumab. Beyond this particular receptor, the publication reports: The model for predicting response that combines TCR metrics with mutation burden needs to be validated in larger, independent patient cohorts.

The germline V gene provides CDR1 MGHDK and CDR2 SYGVNS. Trimming costs V 2 bases and J 7 bases, and their ends lie 12 bases apart. The CDR3 runs 14 amino acids, cysteine and phenylalanine included. Only CDR3 DNA remains: 42 bases, in frame from the first base. This sample's treatment or condition label indicates: randomized to nivolumab then ipilimumab (arm A) or the reverse (arm B). Prior DNA-damaging chemotherapy had not been received by any trial patient. Live CD3+CD8+ cells negative for CD19 and CD56 were sorted from thawed PBMCs on a FACS Aria II flow cytometer. The samples were obtained from melanoma patients enrolled in CheckMate 064, an open-label, randomized phase II trial testing sequential checkpoint blockade. Peripheral blood mononuclear cells were obtained through leukapheresis, purified using Ficoll-Paque, and frozen in human serum containing approximately 10% DMSO. Immediately after sorting, the purity of the sorted blood CD3+CD8+ cells was confirmed to be >98%, and DNA was then extracted.

The immunoSEQ Assay was used to immunosequence TCRbeta CDR3 regions from genomic DNA. Prior to high-throughput sequencing, genomic DNA was amplified by bias-controlled multiplex PCR. Regarding the original processing steps: To quantify the absolute abundance of each unique TCRbeta CDR3 region, the sequences were collapsed and filtered. Clonality, defined as 1 minus Pielou's evenness, was calculated using only productive rearrangements. Clones with significantly greater frequencies in on-treatment versus baseline samples were identified using a previously published method. Not all clones reach the TCRdb copy of this immuneACCESS table, which keeps in-frame sequences only. Checked studies attribute under half of the gap to unresolved V genes and leave the rest unexplained. The V and J calls and clone size are taken from that table; D and trimming were inferred from the DNA. The table for this sample lists about 12,000 clones; about 71% of them were counted only once. The ten top clones hold about a fifth of the sample.

Worth noting for this clone: The antigen it recognizes is unknown. Per-base qualities were not stored, and no clone one base away is much larger.

This specimen was CD8+ T cells sorted from blood (inferred from file names), taken from a patient given nivolumab and ipilimumab in sequence. The chain couples TRBV25-1 to TRBJ1-5; TRBD1 is a weak D gene call, 5 bases matching. The source is a human donor with melanoma. The DNA reads as follows: TGTGCCAGCAGTGAACTTTGGGGGGACCAGCCCCAGCATTTT. Translated, this gives CASSELWGDQPQHF.